What follows is one T cell receptor beta chain and its context. This clone was seen only once. Its antigen has not been determined. There are no base qualities to consult, and no much larger clone falls within one base. Collaborating institutions collected whole blood in K2EDTA tubes following their own protocols. For TCRbeta analysis, collaborators shipped samples as frozen whole blood, isolated PBMCs, or DNA extracted from either of those sample types. Trimming at the junction amounts to 2 bases on V and 0 bases on J, and the germline ends lie 8 bases apart. The germline V gene (reference sequence) specifies MNHEY as CDR1 and SMNVEV as CDR2. The CDR3 numbers 16 residues from cysteine through phenylalanine. Of the read, only the CDR3 DNA is kept; its 48 bases are in frame from base 1. This entry comes from a study of blood T cell repertoires in COVID-19 (TCRdb year 2020). About the study as a whole: The collaborator samples originated in the United States, Italy and Spain and spanned the acute and convalescent phases of COVID-19. The prospective study material was composed of cDNA or gDNA derived from T cells, B-cell-depleted T cells, or PBMCs. The dataset comprised deeply sampled blood TCRbeta repertoires from subjects exposed to, actively infected with, or recovered from COVID-19. The repertoires were made available in a free public database intended to serve as a resource for research on the immune response to SARS-CoV-2. The samples were drawn from the first 160 participants of the ongoing ImmuneRACE study and from 1,200 or so subjects provided by 6 global collaborators. Nearly every sample came with metadata listing a de-identified subject ID, COVID-19 status, age in years and sex. Where available, HLA class I and class II types were taken from metadata supplied by the sample provider and were not determined by assay-based typing.

The immunoSEQ Assay, a bias-controlled multiplex PCR, was used to amplify TCRbeta CDR3 regions from genomic DNA. As for the authors' bioinformatics: Nucleated cell counts per sample were estimated from amplification of reference gene primers within the assay. To quantify the absolute abundance of each unique TCRbeta CDR3 rearrangement, sequence reads were collapsed and filtered. Productive Simpson clonality was computed per sample as the square root of Simpson's diversity index over productive rearrangements. Sourced from immuneACCESS, this table was stored by TCRdb with only in-frame sequences that have V and J called. A share of the clones is absent; for the studies checked, an unresolved V gene accounts for under half, and the remainder has no known explanation. Clonal size and the V and J genes are those of that table, whereas D and trimming came from the DNA. This sample comprises under 350,000 clones, 89% of them detected only once. The top ten hold 2% to 2.5% of the sample.

Overall study results and their limits: How much clinical and demographic metadata was included differed by source and by participant, and the metadata was provided uncurated.

Recombination connected TRBV27 to TRBJ2-6, with no D gene named confidently. This clonotype originated in a middle-aged man with acute or convalescent COVID-19. The sample was peripheral blood. The DNA sequence follows: TGTGCCAGCAGTTTAGAACGGAGCTCTGGGGCCAACGTCCTGACTTTC. Translated, it reads CASSLERSSGANVLTF.